These 29 T cell receptor beta chains were sequenced from one sample in a study of blood T cell repertoires in COVID-19 (dated by TCRdb to the early 2020s). Library creation used the immunoSEQ multiplex PCR assay. TCRdb provides this immuneACCESS table in a form limited to in-frame rearrangements. Some clones are lacking; in checked studies, under half of them reflect an unresolved V gene, and why the rest are absent is not known. For this sample there are 200,000 to 250,000 clones; 70% to 85% appear just once. The ten largest account for 3% to 4% of the sample. The material sequenced was PBMCs or T cells enriched from blood (not recorded which). These receptors were collected from a woman aged 55-69 years who had recovered from COVID-19.

This chain uses TRBV18 with TRBJ1-4, with D perhaps TRBD1 (5 bases). This CDR3 is 13 amino acids long. V was clipped by 8 bases and J by 12 bases, with 19 bases between them. The germline gives CDR1 KGHSH, CDR2 LQKENI. The CDR3 reads CASATGASEELFF. CDR3 coding DNA: TGTGCCAGCGCGACTGGGGCTAGCGAGGAACTGTTTTTT. The variable domain in full, completed from reference TRBV18 and TRBJ1-4, reads NAGVMQNPRHLVRRRGQEARLRCSPMKGHSHVYWYRQLPEEGLKFMVYLQKENIIDESGMPKERFSAEFPKEGPSILRIQQVVRGDSAAYFCASATGASEELFFGSGTQLSVL.

This clone was detected only once. The chain is built from TRBV5-1 and TRBJ2-5, with 8 bases that match TRBD2. The CDR3 contains 16 residues. J lost 4 bases, V lost 0 bases, and 8 bases had no gene match. CDR1 is SGHRS, CDR2 YFSETQ, per germline. As DNA, the CDR3 is TGCGCCAGCAGCTTGGGTAGACTAGCGACCAGAGAGACCCAGTACTTC. This sequence encodes CASSLGRLATRETQYF.

The chain employs TRBV29-1 and TRBJ2-3, with 9 bases fitting TRBD2. The CDR3 runs to 15 residues. Losses at the gene ends were 1 base for V and 2 bases for J; bases not matched to a gene: 4. Germline CDR1 and CDR2: SQVTM and ANQGSEA. CDR3 nucleotides: TGCAGCGTTGAAGGGACTAGCGAGAACACAGATACGCAGTATTTT. It translates to CSVEGTSENTDTQYF.

This chain uses TRBV7-2 with TRBJ2-2; no clear D gene. With 2 bases removed from V and 2 bases from J, the gap between germline ends came to 6 bases. Germline lookup yields CDR1 SGHTA and CDR2 FQGNSA. The CDR3 contains 14 residues. The CDR3 bases are TGTGCCAGCAGCTTAACTATAAACACCGGGGAGCTGTTTTTT. This encodes CASSLTINTGELFF.

V is TRBV7-9 and J is TRBJ1-4; the D gene is possibly TRBD1 (6 bases). CDR1 is SEHNR, CDR2 FQNEAQ, per germline (reference sequence). This CDR3 has 15 amino acids. V was clipped by 5 bases and J by 8 bases, with 18 bases between them. The CDR3 spells CASSPRQDGPEKLFF. As DNA, the CDR3 is TGTGCCAGCAGCCCACGACAGGACGGTCCCGAAAAACTGTTTTTT.

The gene calls are TRBV7-2 and TRBJ1-1; 9 nucleotides agree with TRBD1. The CDR3 length is 13 residues. In germline, CDR1 is SGHTA, CDR2 FQGNSA. The V gene end was trimmed by 7 bases and the J gene end by 3 bases; junction bases not matched to a gene: 3. CDR3 in amino acids: CASTQGAHTEAFF. The CDR3 DNA is TGTGCCAGCACACAGGGGGCACACACTGAAGCTTTCTTT.

The chain employs TRBV4-1 and TRBJ2-5; TRBD2 agrees at 7 bases. The CDR3 runs to 15 residues. V shed 2 bases, J shed 0 bases, and the junction held 3 bases outside the gene matches. Looked up from germline, CDR1 is MGHRA and CDR2 is YSYEKL. DNA for the CDR3: TGCGCCAGCAGCCAACGGACTAGTGACCAAGAGACCCAGTACTTC. Its translation: CASSQRTSDQETQYF.

The chain links TRBV13 to TRBJ1-1; D is possibly TRBD1 (6 bases). The CDR3 loop spans 13 amino acids. The V end lost 5 bases, the J end lost 8 bases, and 15 bases lay between the germline ends. Germline-derived CDR1 and CDR2 are PRHDT and FYEKMQ (reference sequence). The CDR3 sequence: CASSHVDSREAFF. The DNA of the CDR3 is TGTGCCAGCAGCCACGTGGACAGCAGAGAAGCTTTCTTT.

The CDR3 DNA sequence: TGTGCCAGCAGTTACTTACAGGGCGGTCAGCCCCAGCATTTT. This gives the protein CASSYLQGGQPQHF. The rearrangement joins TRBV6-6 to TRBJ1-5; a possible D gene is TRBD1 (6 bases). This CDR3 is built from 14 residues. CDR1 is MNHNY and CDR2 is SVGAGI in the germline V gene (reference sequence). V was pared by 1 base and J by 6 bases, with 10 bases between.

The chain has TRBV25-1 and TRBJ1-3; no clear D. The length of the CDR3 is 11 residues. Trimming stripped 6 bases from V and 3 bases from J, with 3 bases between. In germline, CDR1 is MGHDK, CDR2 SYGVNS. DNA for the CDR3: TGTGCCAGCAGCCATGGAAACACCATATATTTT. This gives the protein CASSHGNTIYF.

The chain carries TRBV2 and TRBJ2-5, with TRBD1 as a possible D gene (5 bases). The V and J ends lost 1 base and 4 bases respectively, with 13 bases between them. Per germline, CDR1 SNHLY and CDR2 FYNNEI. This CDR3 region has 15 residues. CDR3 coding DNA: TGTGCCAGCAGTGAAGGGTATCAGGGTGGAGAGACCCAGTACTTC. This codes for CASSEGYQGGETQYF.

The chain links TRBV5-6 to TRBJ2-6; 7 bases match TRBD1. This CDR3 comprises 18 residues. Losses at the gene ends were 2 bases for V and 0 bases for J; bases not matched to a gene: 8. CDR1 is SGHDT, CDR2 YYEEEE, per germline. The CDR3 DNA is TGTGCCAGCAGCTTTTGGACAGGTAGGAACTCTGGGGCCAACGTCCTGACTTTC. Translating it yields CASSFWTGRNSGANVLTF.

The chain carries TRBV9 and TRBJ1-6; no reliable D call. CDR3 length: 16 residues. Trimming shortened V by 0 bases and J by 5 bases, and 12 bases separated the two germline ends. Germline V gives CDR1 SGDLS, CDR2 YYNGEE. The CDR3 nucleotides read TGTGCCAGCAGCGTAGAGGGAGTTTTCGATAATTCACCCCTCCACTTT. Protein sequence: CASSVEGVFDNSPLHF.

This clone was recorded at least ten times. The chain recombines TRBV18 with TRBJ2-3; D is perhaps TRBD2 (5 bases). The CDR3 contains 15 residues. The V gene lost 3 bases and the J gene lost 1 base, with 11 bases spanning the gap. Germline V gives CDR1 KGHSH, CDR2 LQKENI. CDR3 nucleotides: TGTGCCAGCTCACCGGCCCCCGGGGGCACAGATACGCAGTATTTT. Translating gives CASSPAPGGTDTQYF.

The chain recombines TRBV7-6 with TRBJ2-2; maybe TRBD1 (6 bases). V was shortened by 7 bases and J by 3 bases, with 12 bases between the two germline ends. CDR3 length: 14 residues. Germline V lookup: CDR1 SGHVS, CDR2 FNYEAQ. CDR3 amino acids: CASIRDIYTGELFF. The CDR3 DNA follows: TGTGCCAGCATCCGGGACATATACACCGGGGAGCTGTTTTTT.

This sequence joins TRBV19 and TRBJ1-1; D is unclear. Per the germline V gene, CDR1 is LNHDA and CDR2 is SQIVND (reference sequence). With 7 bases removed from V and 0 bases from J, the gap between germline ends came to 9 bases. This CDR3 has 13 residues. In DNA, the CDR3 is TGTGCCAGTAAGCGCAACTTGAACACTGAAGCTTTCTTT. This codes for CASKRNLNTEAFF. Combining the CDR3 with reference TRBV19 and TRBJ1-1 gives the whole variable domain DGGITQSPKYLFRKEGQNVTLSCEQNLNHDAMYWYRQDPGQGLRLIYYSQIVNDFQKGDIAEGYSVSREKKESFPLTVTSAQKNPTAFYLCASKRNLNTEAFFGQGTRLTVV.

This rearrangement joins TRBV4-3 to TRBJ1-2, with TRBD1 matching 7 bases. The V gene end was trimmed by 0 bases and the J gene end by 2 bases; junction bases not matched to a gene: 3. Germline V gene sequence: CDR1 LGHNA, CDR2 YSLEER. The CDR3 covers 15 residues. The CDR3 spells CASSQDPGQNYGYTF. The CDR3 region has the DNA TGCGCCAGCAGCCAAGATCCGGGACAGAACTATGGCTACACCTTC.

The sample holds a few counts of this clone. J is TRBJ2-2 and V is TRBV7-2; 10 bases match TRBD2. CDR1 is SGHTA, CDR2 FQGNSA, per germline. The length of the CDR3 is 14 residues. Trimming took 2 bases from V and 8 from J; bases not matched to a gene: 2. This CDR3 is CASSLTSGVGELFF. The CDR3 bases are TGTGCCAGCAGCTTAACTAGCGGGGTGGGGGAGCTGTTTTTT.

This clone was seen a few times. The V call is TRBV15, the J call TRBJ2-1; TRBD1 matches at 7 bases. The CDR3 has 14 residues. CDR1 and CDR2 from the germline V gene are LNHNV and YYDKDF (reference sequence). The CDR3 loop reads CASKMDRLLGEQFF. Written as DNA, the CDR3 is TGTGCGAGTAAAATGGACAGGTTATTAGGTGAGCAGTTCTTC.

J is TRBJ2-2 and V is TRBV7-2; 7 nucleotides match TRBD1. The trim removed 5 bases at V and 4 bases at J, leaving 7 bases unmatched. Germline CDR1 and CDR2: SGHTA and FQGNSA. CDR3 length: 15 residues. CDR3 nucleotide sequence: TGTGCCAGCAGCCCAGACAGGGTCTTCACCGGGGAGCTGTTTTTT. Residues: CASSPDRVFTGELFF.

The chain couples TRBV5-1 to TRBJ2-7, with TRBD2 as a possible D gene (6 bases). CDR3 length equals 15 residues. The V end was cut by 4 bases, the J end by 0 bases, with 14 bases between. Germline CDR1 SGHRS, CDR2 YFSETQ. The CDR3 region has the DNA TGCGCCAGCAGCCCGGCTAGCGCCCTCTCCTACGAGCAGTACTTC. Amino acid sequence: CASSPASALSYEQYF.

J is TRBJ2-7 and V is TRBV7-2; perhaps TRBD2 as D (6 bases). The CDR3 extends over 12 amino acids. In germline, CDR1 is SGHTA, CDR2 FQGNSA. With 6 bases removed from V and 4 bases from J, the gap between germline ends came to 10 bases. CDR3 sequence: CASRAGFYEQYF. The CDR3 DNA is TGTGCCAGCAGAGCGGGTTTTTACGAGCAGTACTTC. Complete variable domain (other parts from reference TRBV7-2 and TRBJ2-7): GAGVSQSPSNKVTEKGKDVELRCDPISGHTALYWYRQSLGQGLEFLIYFQGNSAPDKSGLPSDRFSAERTGGSVSTLTIQRTQQEDSAVYLCASRAGFYEQYFGPGTRLTVT.

V usage is TRBV6-4 and J usage is TRBJ2-3; 7 nucleotides match TRBD2. V dropped 6 bases and J dropped 1; count of bases not matched to a gene: 1. The CDR3 consists of 13 residues. CDR1 and CDR2 from the germline V gene are MRHNA and SNTAGT. CDR3 region: CASSTSGTDTQYF. CDR3 DNA: TGTGCCAGCAGCACTAGCGGCACAGATACGCAGTATTTT.

This clone has a count of ten or more. This sequence joins TRBV5-4 and TRBJ1-2; D possibly corresponds to TRBD1 (6 bases). Trimming stripped 0 bases from V and 3 bases from J, with 9 bases between. The CDR3 is 14 residues long. Per the germline V gene, CDR1 is SGHNT and CDR2 is YYREEE (reference sequence). This CDR3 is CASSLDAGDYGYTF. In DNA, the CDR3 is TGTGCCAGCAGCTTGGATGCAGGGGACTATGGCTACACCTTC.

This chain joins TRBV25-1 and TRBJ2-2; weak D call: TRBD1 (5 bases). The germline V gene encodes CDR1 MGHDK and CDR2 SYGVNS. The CDR3 covers 16 residues. The germline V and J ends were trimmed by 1 base and 0 bases, with 9 bases remaining between them. In DNA form, the CDR3 reads TGTGCCAGCAGTGAATCCACAGGTTCGAACACCGGGGAGCTGTTTTTT. Translated: CASSESTGSNTGELFF. Combining the CDR3 with reference TRBV25-1 and TRBJ2-2 gives the whole variable domain EADIYQTPRYLVIGTGKKITLECSQTMGHDKMYWYQQDPGMELHLIHYSYGVNSTEKGDLSSESTVSRIRTEHFPLTLESARPSHTSQYLCASSESTGSNTGELFFGEGSRLTVL.

Only one count was recorded for this clone. V and J are TRBV25-1 and TRBJ1-5, with a tentative D call TRBD1 (6 bases). In germline, CDR1 is MGHDK, CDR2 SYGVNS. The ends were cut back, 4 bases at V and 7 bases at J, with 14 bases in the middle. The length of the CDR3 is 14 residues. The CDR3 bases are TGTGCCAGCAGTGCCGTACAGGGCGGGCAGCCCCAGCATTTT. Amino acid sequence: CASSAVQGGQPQHF.

This clone was counted once. This chain links TRBV5-1 with TRBJ2-1; 10 bases agree with TRBD2. V gave up 3 bases and J gave up 4 bases; unmatched junction bases: 4. This CDR3 contains 15 residues. The germline V gene has CDR1 SGHRS and CDR2 YFSETQ. CDR3 sequence: CASSSPSGSYNEQFF. The CDR3 DNA reads TGCGCCAGCAGCTCCCCTAGCGGGAGTTACAATGAGCAGTTCTTC.

The chain recombines TRBV5-5 with TRBJ2-3, with TRBD1 identical over 7 bases. This CDR3 is 15 amino acids long. Unmatched junction bases numbered 3, after V lost 2 bases and J lost 0 bases. The germline V gene has CDR1 SGHKS and CDR2 YYEKEE (reference sequence). The CDR3 nucleotides are TGTGCCAGCAGCTTCTCGGGACAGAGCACAGATACGCAGTATTTT. This gives the protein CASSFSGQSTDTQYF.

The V gene is TRBV15, the J gene TRBJ2-7; no definite D call. This CDR3 region has 13 residues. The V gene lost 1 base and the J gene lost 2 bases, with 6 bases spanning the gap. The germline gives CDR1 LNHNV, CDR2 YYDKDF (reference sequence). The CDR3 spells CATSRGATYEQYF. DNA of the CDR3: TGTGCCACCAGCAGAGGGGCAACCTACGAGCAGTACTTC.